The present T cell receptor beta chain was sequenced within a study of tumor and adjacent non-tumor tissue in lung cancer. The study, taken as a whole, reports: Significantly higher TCR diversity was found in tumor than normal lung.

This sample's RNA came from whole unsorted tissue. Distant lung tissue was collected more than 3 cm away from the tumor edge. Details on this clonotype: Its antigen is unidentified.

A modified ARM-PCR protocol with three rounds of nested PCR amplified TCRbeta. TCRdb reprocessed the multiplex PCR reads with MiXCR, giving one entry per CDR3 protein. Among tens of thousands of distinct CDR3 sequences, 70% to 80% were seen once, and the ten largest hold over 20%. The CDR3 loop spans 17 amino acids. Trimming removed 8 bases at V and 3 bases at J, with 23 bases between. Germline V gives CDR1 PRHDT, CDR2 FYEKMQ (reference sequence). This receptor was taken from a woman in her fifties or sixties with non-small cell lung cancer. Sequencing was done on a sample of distant non-tumor lung tissue. The chain has TRBV13 and TRBJ1-5; D is uncertain. For the CDR3, the DNA is TGTGCCAGCGGCTCATCGAATGCGGGGAGGAACAATCAGCCCCAGCATTTT. This gives the protein CASGSSNAGRNNQPQHF.